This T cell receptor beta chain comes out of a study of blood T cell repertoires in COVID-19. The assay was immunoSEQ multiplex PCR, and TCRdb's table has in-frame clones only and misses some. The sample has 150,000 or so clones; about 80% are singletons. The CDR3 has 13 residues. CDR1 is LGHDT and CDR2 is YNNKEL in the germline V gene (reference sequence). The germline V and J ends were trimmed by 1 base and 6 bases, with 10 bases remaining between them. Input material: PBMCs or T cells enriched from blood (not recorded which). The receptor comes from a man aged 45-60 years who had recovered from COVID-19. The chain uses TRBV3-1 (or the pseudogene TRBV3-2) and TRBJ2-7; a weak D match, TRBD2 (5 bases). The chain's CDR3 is CASSQVRLAEQYF. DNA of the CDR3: TGTGCCAGCAGCCAAGTCCGTCTAGCCGAGCAGTACTTC.